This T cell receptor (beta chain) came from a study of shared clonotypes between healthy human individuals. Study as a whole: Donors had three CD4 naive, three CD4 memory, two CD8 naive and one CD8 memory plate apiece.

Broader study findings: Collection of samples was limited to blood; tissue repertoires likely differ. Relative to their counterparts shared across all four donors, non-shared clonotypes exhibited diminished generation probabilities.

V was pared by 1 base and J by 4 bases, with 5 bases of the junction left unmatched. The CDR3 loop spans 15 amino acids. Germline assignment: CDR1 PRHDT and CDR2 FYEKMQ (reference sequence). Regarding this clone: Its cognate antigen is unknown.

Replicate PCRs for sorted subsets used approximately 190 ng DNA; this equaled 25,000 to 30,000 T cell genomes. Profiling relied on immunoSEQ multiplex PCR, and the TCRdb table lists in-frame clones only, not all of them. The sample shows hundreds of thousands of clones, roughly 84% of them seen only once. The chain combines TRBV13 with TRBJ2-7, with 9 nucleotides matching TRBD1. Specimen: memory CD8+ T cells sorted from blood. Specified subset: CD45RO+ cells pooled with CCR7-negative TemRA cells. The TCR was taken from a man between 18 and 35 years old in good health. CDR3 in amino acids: CASSLEGQGLYEQYF. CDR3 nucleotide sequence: TGTGCCAGCAGCTTAGAGGGACAGGGACTATACGAGCAGTACTTC.